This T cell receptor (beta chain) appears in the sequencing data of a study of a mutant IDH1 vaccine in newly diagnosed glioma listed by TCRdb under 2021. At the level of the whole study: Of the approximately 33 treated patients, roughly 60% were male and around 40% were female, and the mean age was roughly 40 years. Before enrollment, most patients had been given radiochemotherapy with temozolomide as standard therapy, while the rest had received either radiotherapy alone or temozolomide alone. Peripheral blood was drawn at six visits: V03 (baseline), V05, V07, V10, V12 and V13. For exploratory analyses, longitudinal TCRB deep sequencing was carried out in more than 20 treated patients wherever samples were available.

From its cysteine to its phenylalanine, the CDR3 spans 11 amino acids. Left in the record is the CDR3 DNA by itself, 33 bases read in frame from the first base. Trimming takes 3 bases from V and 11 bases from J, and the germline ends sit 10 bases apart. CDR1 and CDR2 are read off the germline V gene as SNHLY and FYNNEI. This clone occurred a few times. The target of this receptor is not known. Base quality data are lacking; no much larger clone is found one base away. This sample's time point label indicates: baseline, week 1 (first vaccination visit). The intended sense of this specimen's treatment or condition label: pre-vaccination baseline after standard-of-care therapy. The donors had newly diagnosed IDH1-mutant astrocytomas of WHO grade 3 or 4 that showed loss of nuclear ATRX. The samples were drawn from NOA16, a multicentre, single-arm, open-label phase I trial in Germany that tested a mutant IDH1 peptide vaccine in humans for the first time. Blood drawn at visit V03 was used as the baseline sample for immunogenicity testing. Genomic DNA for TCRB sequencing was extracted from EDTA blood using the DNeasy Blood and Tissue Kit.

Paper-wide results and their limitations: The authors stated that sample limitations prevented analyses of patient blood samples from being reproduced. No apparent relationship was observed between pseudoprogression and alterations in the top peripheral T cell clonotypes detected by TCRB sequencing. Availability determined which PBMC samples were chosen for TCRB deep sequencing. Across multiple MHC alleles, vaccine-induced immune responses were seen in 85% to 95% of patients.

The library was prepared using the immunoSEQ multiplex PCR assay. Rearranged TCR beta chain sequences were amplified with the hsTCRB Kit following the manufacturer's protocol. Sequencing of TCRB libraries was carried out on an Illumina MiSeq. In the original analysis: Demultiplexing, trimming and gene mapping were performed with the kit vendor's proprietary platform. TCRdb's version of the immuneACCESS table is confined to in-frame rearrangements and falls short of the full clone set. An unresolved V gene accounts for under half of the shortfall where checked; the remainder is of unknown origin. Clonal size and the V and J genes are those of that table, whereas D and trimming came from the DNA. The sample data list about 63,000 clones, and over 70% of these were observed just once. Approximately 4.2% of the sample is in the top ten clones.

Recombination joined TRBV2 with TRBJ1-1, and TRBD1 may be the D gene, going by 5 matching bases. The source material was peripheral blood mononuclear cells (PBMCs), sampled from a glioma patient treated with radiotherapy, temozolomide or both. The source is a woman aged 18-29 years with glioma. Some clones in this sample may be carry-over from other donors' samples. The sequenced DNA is TGTGCCAGCAGTGATGCGTGGGACGCTTTCTTT. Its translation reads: CASSDAWDAFF.